The sequence of this T cell receptor (beta chain) was determined in a study of blood T cell repertoires in COVID-19. The assay was immunoSEQ multiplex PCR, and TCRdb's table has in-frame clones only and misses some. The sample consists of about 160,000 clones, over 75% of them appearing once. The CDR3 has 13 amino acids. Germline V CDR1 and CDR2: SGHDN, FVKESK. V shed 6 bases and J shed 4 bases, with 11 bases lying between them. Input material: PBMCs or T cells enriched from blood (not recorded which). The clonotype was recovered from a woman in her fifties or sixties who had recovered from COVID-19. The V call is TRBV14, the J call TRBJ2-3; D not resolved. The CDR3 nucleotides are TGTGCCAGCAGTCTGAATAGCCCAGATACGCAGTATTTT. This gives the protein CASSLNSPDTQYF.